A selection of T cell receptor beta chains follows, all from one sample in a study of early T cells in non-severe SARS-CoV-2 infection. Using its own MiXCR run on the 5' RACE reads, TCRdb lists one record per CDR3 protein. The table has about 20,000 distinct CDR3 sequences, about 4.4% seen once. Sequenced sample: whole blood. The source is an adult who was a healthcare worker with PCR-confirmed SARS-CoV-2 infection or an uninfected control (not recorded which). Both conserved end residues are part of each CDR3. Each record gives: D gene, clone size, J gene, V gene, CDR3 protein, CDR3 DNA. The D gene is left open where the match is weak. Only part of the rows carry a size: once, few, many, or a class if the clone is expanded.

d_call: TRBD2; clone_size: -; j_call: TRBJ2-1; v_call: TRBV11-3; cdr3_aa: CASSLGPTSGYEQFF; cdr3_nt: TGTGCCAGCAGCTTAGGTCCCACTAGCGGTTATGAGCAGTTCTTC
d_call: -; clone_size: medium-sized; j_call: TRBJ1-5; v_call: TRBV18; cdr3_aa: CASSPDRMSHQPQHF; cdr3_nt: TGTGCCAGCTCACCCGACAGAATGTCGCATCAGCCCCAGCATTTT
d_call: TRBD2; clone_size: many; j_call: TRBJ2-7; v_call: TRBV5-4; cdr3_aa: CASSSPSGVSYEQYF; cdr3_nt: TGTGCCAGCAGCTCTCCTAGCGGGGTTTCCTACGAGCAGTACTTC
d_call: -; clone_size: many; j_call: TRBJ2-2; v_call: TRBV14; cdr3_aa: CASSPFVGTTNTGELFF; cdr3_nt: TGTGCCAGCAGCCCATTCGTGGGGACAACGAACACCGGGGAGCTGTTTTTT
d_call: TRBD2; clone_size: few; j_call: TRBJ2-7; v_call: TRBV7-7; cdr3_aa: CASSSEGLAGGYEQYF; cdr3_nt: TGTGCTAGCAGCTCGGAGGGACTAGCGGGAGGGTACGAGCAGTACTTC
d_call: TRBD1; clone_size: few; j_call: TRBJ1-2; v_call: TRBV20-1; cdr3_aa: CSARVPWTGLNGYTF; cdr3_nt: TGCAGTGCTAGAGTCCCTTGGACAGGACTGAACGGCTACACCTTC
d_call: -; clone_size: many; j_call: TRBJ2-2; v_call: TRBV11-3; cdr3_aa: CASSPRGGPNTGELFF; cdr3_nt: TGTGCCAGCAGCCCTCGGGGAGGCCCGAACACCGGGGAGCTGTTTTTT
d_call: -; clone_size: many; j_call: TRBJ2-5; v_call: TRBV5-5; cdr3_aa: CASSLEQGASGQETQYF; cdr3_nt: TGTGCCAGCAGCTTGGAGCAGGGGGCTAGCGGCCAAGAGACCCAGTACTTC
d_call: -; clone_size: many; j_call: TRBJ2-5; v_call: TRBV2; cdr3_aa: CASSDSSYLETQYF; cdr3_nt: TGTGCCAGCAGTGACAGCTCCTATCTTGAGACCCAGTACTTC
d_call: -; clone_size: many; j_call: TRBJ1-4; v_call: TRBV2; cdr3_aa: CASTPYATNEKLFF; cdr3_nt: TGTGCCAGCACTCCTTATGCAACTAATGAAAAACTGTTTTTT
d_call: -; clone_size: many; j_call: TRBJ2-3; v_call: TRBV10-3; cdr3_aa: CAISDLGTDTQYF; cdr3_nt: TGTGCCATCAGTGATCTGGGCACAGATACGCAGTATTTT
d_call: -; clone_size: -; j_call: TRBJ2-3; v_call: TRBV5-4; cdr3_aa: CASSQDSNTDTQYF; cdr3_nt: TGTGCCAGCAGCCAGGACAGCAACACAGATACGCAGTATTTT
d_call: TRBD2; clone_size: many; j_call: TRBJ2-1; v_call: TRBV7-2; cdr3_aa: CASSEVRLAVYNEQFF; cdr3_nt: TGTGCCAGCAGTGAGGTTAGACTAGCGGTCTACAATGAGCAGTTCTTC
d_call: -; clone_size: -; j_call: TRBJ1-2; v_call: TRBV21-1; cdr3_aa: CASSTGGLYGYTF; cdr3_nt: TGTGCCAGCAGCACCGGGGGACTCTATGGCTACACCTTC
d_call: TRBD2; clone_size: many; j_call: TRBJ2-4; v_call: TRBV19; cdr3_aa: CASSMASGGLSIQYF; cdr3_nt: TGTGCCAGTAGTATGGCTAGCGGGGGCCTAAGCATTCAGTACTTC
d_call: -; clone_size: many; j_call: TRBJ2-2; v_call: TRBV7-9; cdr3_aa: CASSFRSANTGELFF; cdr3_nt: TGTGCCAGCAGCTTTAGGTCGGCGAACACCGGGGAGCTGTTTTTT